Shown below are 29 T cell receptor beta chains from a single sample sequenced in a study of blood T cells in healthy people across ages. A second about 6 to 12 cycle PCR used barcoded and J-beta primers. TCRdb analysed the 5' RACE reads with MiXCR anew, one entry per CDR3 protein. This sample has 700,000 or so distinct CDR3 sequences, with 22% found just once. What was sequenced was blood. These receptors all stem from a man in his 70s in good health.

This clonotype has a handful of counts. The chain joins TRBV7-9 to TRBJ1-1; D not resolved. The V and J ends lost 5 bases and 2 bases respectively, with 12 bases between them. Per the germline V gene, CDR1 is SEHNR and CDR2 is FQNEAQ (reference sequence). This CDR3 contains 14 residues. The CDR3 sequence is CASSRALQNTEAFF. CDR3 DNA: TGTGCCAGCAGCCGCGCCCTTCAAAACACTGAAGCTTTCTTT.

This clonotype showed up just a few times. The J gene is TRBJ1-3, the V gene TRBV14; D is ambiguous. The CDR3 covers 15 residues. CDR1 is SGHDN and CDR2 is FVKESK in the germline V gene. Trimming left V 1 base short and J 4 bases short, with 11 bases between. CDR3 region: CASSQAGLSGNTIYF. The CDR3 DNA sequence: TGTGCCAGCAGCCAAGCGGGGTTGTCAGGAAACACCATATATTTT.

This clonotype was seen many times. This sequence joins TRBV18 and TRBJ1-1; TRBD1 is a possible D gene (5 bases). This CDR3 is 15 amino acids long. Trimming took 5 bases from V and 1 from J, leaving 14 bases between them. CDR1 is KGHSH and CDR2 is LQKENI in the germline V gene. The chain's CDR3 is CASSSLFGQNTEAFF. CDR3 nucleotides: TGTGCCAGCTCATCCCTATTTGGACAGAACACTGAAGCTTTCTTT.

The chain couples TRBV6-9 to TRBJ1-1, with D perhaps matching TRBD1 (5 bases). Trimming stripped 7 bases from V and 1 base from J, with 13 bases between. This CDR3 comprises 14 residues. CDR1 is MNHGY and CDR2 is SVAAGI in the germline V gene. Here the CDR3 reads CASNWTGGNTEAFF. The DNA for the CDR3 is TGTGCCAGCAACTGGACCGGGGGGAACACTGAAGCTTTCTTT.

The chain has TRBV19 and TRBJ1-3; possible D gene TRBD1, 5 bases. Trimming left V 5 bases short and J 0 bases short, with 11 bases between. The CDR3 loop spans 15 amino acids. Germline lookup yields CDR1 LNHDA and CDR2 SQIVND (reference sequence). In DNA form, the CDR3 reads TGTGCCAGTAGTCAGGGTAGGGTCTCTGGAAACACCATATATTTT. Translating gives CASSQGRVSGNTIYF.

The J gene is TRBJ1-3, the V gene TRBV29-1; no clear D. This CDR3 is 14 amino acids long. Deletions cut 0 bases from V and 0 bases from J, with 6 bases between. Germline loops: CDR1 SQVTM, CDR2 ANQGSEA. The CDR3 reads CSVEDNSSGNTIYF. CDR3 DNA sequence: TGCAGCGTTGAAGACAACAGCTCTGGAAACACCATATATTTT.

This clonotype was counted at least ten times. The rearrangement joins TRBV12-3 or TRBV12-4 to TRBJ1-1; D not resolved. Deletions cut 8 bases from V and 2 bases from J, with 12 bases between. There are 13 residues in the CDR3. As DNA, the CDR3 is TGTGCCAGCGGAACGGGCCAAAACACTGAAGCTTTCTTT. It translates to CASGTGQNTEAFF.

There are many counts of this clonotype. CDR3 amino acids: CASSQDIGDGEKLFF. In DNA, the CDR3 is TGCGCCAGCAGCCAAGATATAGGGGATGGCGAAAAACTGTTTTTT. The chain has TRBV4-3 and TRBJ1-4, with D perhaps matching TRBD1 (5 bases). The germline V gene encodes CDR1 LGHNA and CDR2 YSLEER. Trimming stripped 0 bases from V and 8 bases from J, with 13 bases between. This CDR3 spans 15 amino acids.

This clonotype was seen only a few times. The chain uses TRBV12-3 or TRBV12-4 and TRBJ1-1; D not resolved. CDR3 length: 12 amino acids. Deletions cut 6 bases from V and 12 bases from J, with 17 bases between. CDR3 sequence reads: CASRFGSAGTFF. The DNA for the CDR3 is TGTGCCAGCAGATTCGGGTCGGCGGGGACTTTCTTT.

V usage is TRBV7-9 and J usage is TRBJ2-3; D could derive from TRBD1 or TRBD2 (5 bases each). CDR3 length: 16 amino acids. Germline V CDR1 and CDR2: SEHNR, FQNEAQ (reference sequence). The ends were cut back, 5 bases at V and 1 base at J, with 16 bases in the middle. Here the CDR3 reads CASSPTGPGGTDTQYF. The CDR3 DNA sequence: TGTGCCAGCAGCCCCACGGGGCCCGGGGGCACAGATACGCAGTATTTT.

A word on this clonotype: One end of the junction is discordant with germline, which a read error may explain. This chain joins TRBV7-9 and TRBJ2-5; D is perhaps TRBD2 (6 bases). The CDR3 is made up of 13 amino acids. Germline CDR1 and CDR2: SEHNR and FQNEAQ (reference sequence). The CDR3 sequence is CAGSLNGGETQYF. Here the CDR3 DNA reads TGTGCCGGCAGCCTTAACGGGGGAGAGACCCAGTACTTC.

The chain couples TRBV3-1 to TRBJ2-5, with D uncertain. The V end lost 6 bases, the J end lost 6 bases, and 11 bases lay between the germline ends. The CDR3 loop spans 12 amino acids. Germline CDR1 and CDR2: LGHDT and YNNKEL (reference sequence). The CDR3 spells CASRRTGQTQYF. The CDR3 DNA sequence: TGTGCCAGCAGGCGAACTGGACAGACCCAGTACTTC.

This clonotype was counted a single time. The junction differs from germline at one of its ends, possibly a read error. This chain links TRBV4-1 with TRBJ2-3; weak D call: TRBD2 (5 bases). The CDR3 consists of 16 residues. CDR1 and CDR2 from the germline V gene are MGHRA and YSYEKL. CDR3 sequence reads: CASSQGGRLPTDTQYF. The CDR3, as DNA: TGCGCCAGCAGTCAAGGCGGGCGGCTACCCACAGATACGCAGTATTTT.

The rearrangement joins TRBV20-1 to TRBJ1-3; 9 bases fit TRBD1. The CDR3 length is 14 residues. Germline trimming cut 6 bases from V and 5 bases from J; bases unmatched to any gene: 8. Germline-derived CDR1 and CDR2 are DFQATT and SNEGSKA (reference sequence). The CDR3 region has the DNA TGCAGTGCGAGCCCGGGACAGGGTAGAAACACCATATATTTT. This translates into CSASPGQGRNTIYF.

This clonotype has at least ten counts. V is TRBV7-2 and J is TRBJ2-5, with 8 bases aligning to TRBD2. CDR3 length: 15 amino acids. The V gene's germline CDR1 is SGHTA and CDR2 FQGNSA. After removal of 6 bases from V and 1 base from J, the junction contained 7 bases not matched to a gene. CDR3 DNA sequence: TGTGCCAGCAGTTCCTCTAGCGGGTTCCAAGAGACCCAGTACTTC. Translating gives CASSSSSGFQETQYF. The whole variable domain, remainder taken from reference TRBV7-2 and TRBJ2-5, is GAGVSQSPSNKVTEKGKDVELRCDPISGHTALYWYRQSLGQGLEFLIYFQGNSAPDKSGLPSDRFSAERTGGSVSTLTIQRTQQEDSAVYLCASSSSSGFQETQYFGPGTRLLVL.

The sample holds a few counts of this clonotype. J is TRBJ1-2 and V is TRBV11-3; no reliable D call. The V gene's germline CDR1 is SGHNT and CDR2 YENEEA. V lost 2 bases and J 5 bases, leaving 9 bases between the germline ends. This CDR3 region has 13 residues. CDR3 coding DNA: TGTGCCAGCAGCTTATCCGCATCATATGGCTACACCTTC. This codes for CASSLSASYGYTF. Supplemented by reference TRBV11-3 and TRBJ1-2, the full variable domain reads EAGVVQSPRYKIIEKKQPVAFWCNPISGHNTLYWYLQNLGQGPELLIRYENEEAVDDSQLPKDRFSAERLKGVDSTLKIQPAELGDSAVYLCASSLSASYGYTFGSGTRLTVV.

For the CDR3, the DNA is TGTGCCAGCAGCGTAGGTCTAGCGGCCAAGAGCTCCTACAATGAGCAGTTCTTC. Residues: CASSVGLAAKSSYNEQFF. V and J are TRBV9 and TRBJ2-1, with 7 bases identical to TRBD2. The CDR3 covers 18 residues. The germline V gene encodes CDR1 SGDLS and CDR2 YYNGEE. Trimming cost V 0 bases and J 0 bases; bases outside gene matches: 9.

Only a few counts were recorded for this clonotype. The rearrangement links TRBV12-3 or TRBV12-4 to TRBJ2-7; D not certain. Trimming removed 1 base at V and 0 bases at J, with 10 bases between. The CDR3 runs 15 residues. This CDR3 is CASSLGLGSSYEQYV. CDR3 bases: TGTGCCAGCAGTTTAGGGCTAGGTAGCTCCTACGAGCAGTACGTC.

This clonotype was seen only a few times. The CDR3 DNA is TGTGCCAGCAGCTCTGCACGGGTTCAAGAGACCCAGTACTTC. Translating gives CASSSARVQETQYF. This rearrangement joins TRBV3-1 to TRBJ2-5; D is uncertain. The V end lost 5 bases, the J end lost 2 bases, and 12 bases lay between the germline ends. Germline lookup yields CDR1 LGHDT and CDR2 YNNKEL (reference sequence). The CDR3 contains 14 residues.

A few counts support this clonotype. The chain is built from TRBV27 and TRBJ1-5; 8 positions match TRBD1. V shed 5 bases, J shed 5 bases, and the junction held 8 bases outside the gene matches. Germline CDR1 is MNHEY and CDR2 is SMNVEV (reference sequence). The CDR3 runs to 15 residues. The CDR3, as DNA: TGTGCCAGCAGTCCTCGGACAGGGATCGATCAGCCCCAGCATTTT. Encoded protein: CASSPRTGIDQPQHF.

This chain uses TRBV4-2 with TRBJ2-5, with 9 bases that match TRBD1. The junction had 2 bases not matched to a gene; V was cut back by 1 base and J by 2 bases. CDR3 size: 15 residues. Germline-derived CDR1 and CDR2 are LGHNA and YNFKEQ. CDR3 region: CASSQVGTGQETQYF. DNA for the CDR3: TGTGCCAGCAGCCAAGTGGGGACAGGGCAAGAGACCCAGTACTTC.

This rearrangement joins TRBV6-6 to TRBJ2-1; the match to TRBD1 covers 9 bases. Germline V gives CDR1 MNHNY, CDR2 SVGAGI (reference sequence). J lost 8 bases, V lost 6 bases, and 14 bases had no gene match. There are 16 residues in the CDR3. The chain's CDR3 is CASSAPGQGSRHEQFF. CDR3 sequence (DNA): TGTGCCAGCAGCGCCCCGGGACAGGGAAGTAGACATGAGCAGTTCTTC.

The rearrangement joins TRBV6-5 to TRBJ1-2, with D perhaps matching TRBD1 (5 bases). V gave up 0 bases and J gave up 4 bases, with 12 bases separating them. The length of the CDR3 is 15 residues. The V gene's germline CDR1 is MNHEY and CDR2 SVGAGI. DNA of the CDR3: TGTGCCAGCAGTTACTCGGCGGAGGGGAGCTATGGCTACACCTTC. Amino acids: CASSYSAEGSYGYTF.

This clonotype appeared a few times. The chain has TRBV5-1 and TRBJ1-1; tentative D call: TRBD1 (5 bases). The CDR3 runs 16 residues. CDR1 is SGHRS and CDR2 is YFSETQ in the germline V gene. V lost 4 bases, J lost 5 bases, and 21 bases lay in between. The CDR3 loop reads CASSPGLWGVWTEAFF. CDR3 sequence (DNA): TGCGCCAGCAGCCCCGGGCTTTGGGGGGTGTGGACTGAAGCTTTCTTT. Looking up the rest from reference TRBV5-1 and TRBJ1-1 gives the full variable domain: KAGVTQTPRYLIKTRGQQVTLSCSPISGHRSVSWYQQTPGQGLQFLFEYFSETQRNKGNFPGRFSGRQFSNSRSEMNVSTLELGDSALYLCASSPGLWGVWTEAFFGQGTRLTVV.

The sample holds a few counts of this clonotype. The genes are TRBV18 and TRBJ2-5; no reliable D call. V lost 2 bases, J lost 2 bases, and 15 bases lay in between. Germline CDR1 is KGHSH and CDR2 is LQKENI. The CDR3 is 16 residues long. The chain's CDR3 is CASSPIYTRGQETQYF. CDR3 bases: TGTGCCAGCTCACCAATCTACACCCGTGGGCAAGAGACCCAGTACTTC.

The rearrangement joins TRBV28 to TRBJ1-1; D might be TRBD1 (5 bases). The CDR3 covers 14 residues. V dropped 5 bases and J dropped 4 bases, with 14 bases sitting between them. Germline V gene data show CDR1 as MDHEN and CDR2 as SYDVKM. CDR3 region: CASSDRGTSTEAFF. Written as DNA, the CDR3 is TGTGCCAGCAGTGACCGTGGGACGAGCACTGAAGCTTTCTTT.

This sequence joins TRBV30 and TRBJ1-3; 8 positions match TRBD1. The V gene's germline CDR1 is GTSNPN and CDR2 SVGIG (reference sequence). The length of the CDR3 is 14 residues. J lost 8 bases, V lost 4 bases, and 10 bases had no gene match. The CDR3: CAWTRPGGWDTIYF. DNA of the CDR3: TGTGCCTGGACACGACCAGGGGGCTGGGACACCATATATTTT. The complete variable domain, with remaining parts taken from reference TRBV30 and TRBJ1-3, reads SQTIHQWPATLVQPVGSPLSLECTVEGTSNPNLYWYRQAAGRGLQLLFYSVGIGQISSEVPQNLSASRPQDRQFILSSKKLLLSDSGFYLCAWTRPGGWDTIYFGEGSWLTVV.

The chain combines TRBV12-3 or TRBV12-4 with TRBJ2-1; D gene unclear. The CDR3 has 16 amino acids. V dropped 5 bases and J dropped 6 bases, with 20 bases sitting between them. Written as DNA, the CDR3 is TGTGCCAGCAGTCTTGTAAATTCTGGGGTATCCAATGAGCAGTTCTTC. Its translation: CASSLVNSGVSNEQFF.

This chain connects TRBV7-2 to TRBJ2-1; 10 bases line up with TRBD2. The CDR3 extends over 15 amino acids. V dropped 5 bases and J dropped 5; count of bases not matched to a gene: 6. Germline values: CDR1 SGHTA, CDR2 FQGNSA. Here the CDR3 DNA reads TGTGCCAGCAGCCACAGGACTAGCGGAAACAATGAGCAGTTCTTC. Protein sequence: CASSHRTSGNNEQFF.